The 4 T cell receptor beta chains below all came from one sample that was sequenced in a study of long-term antiretroviral therapy in people with HIV. Survey-level immunoSEQ v3.0 assays were run. The protocol was immunoSEQ multiplex PCR, while the TCRdb copy is restricted to in-frame clones and leaves out a portion. In the table there are about 22,000 clones, roughly 80% of which are singletons. Sequenced here: unsorted PBMCs, sampled approximately 6.2 years after starting antiretroviral therapy. All receptors come from a man aged 25 to 40 with HIV.

The sample holds a few counts of this clone. The genes are TRBV4-2 and TRBJ1-1; 8 bases match TRBD1. Germline lookup yields CDR1 LGHNA and CDR2 YNFKEQ. CDR3 length: 14 residues. The V gene end was trimmed by 4 bases and the J gene end by 1 base; junction bases not matched to a gene: 2. CDR3 sequence reads: CASSLDRGNTEAFF. In nucleotides, the CDR3 is TGTGCCAGCAGCCTTGACAGGGGGAACACTGAAGCTTTCTTT.

The chain couples TRBV7-9 to TRBJ2-7; no reliable D call. This CDR3 has 15 amino acids. In germline, CDR1 is SEHNR, CDR2 FQNEAQ (reference sequence). The V end lost 4 bases, the J end lost 2 bases, and 15 bases lay between the germline ends. The CDR3: CASSSTTTGTYEQYF. DNA for the CDR3: TGTGCCAGCAGCTCCACCACCACTGGTACCTACGAGCAGTACTTC. Full variable domain (outside the CDR3, taken from reference TRBV7-9 and TRBJ2-7): DTGVSQNPRHKITKRGQNVTFRCDPISEHNRLYWYRQTLGQGPEFLTYFQNEAQLEKSRLLSDRFSAERPKGSFSTLEIQRTEQGDSAMYLCASSSTTTGTYEQYFGPGTRLTVT.

This clone was seen only a few times. The rearrangement links TRBV2 to TRBJ2-2; maybe TRBD2 (6 bases). Trimming shortened V by 4 bases and J by 0 bases, and 12 bases separated the two germline ends. Germline CDR1 reads SNHLY; CDR2 reads FYNNEI. This CDR3 has 16 amino acids. Here the CDR3 reads CASSGLGTPNTGELFF. The CDR3 bases are TGTGCCAGCAGTGGCCTCGGGACTCCGAACACCGGGGAGCTGTTTTTT. The full variable domain, its missing parts supplied by reference TRBV2 and TRBJ2-2, is EPEVTQTPSHQVTQMGQEVILRCVPISNHLYFYWYRQILGQKVEFLVSFYNNEISEKSEIFDDQFSVERPDGSNFTLKIRSTKLEDSAMYFCASSGLGTPNTGELFFGEGSRLTVL.

This chain uses TRBV30 with TRBJ1-3, with TRBD1 matching 7 bases. V shed 1 base, J shed 0 bases, and the junction held 0 bases outside the gene matches. There are 14 residues in the CDR3. The germline V gene encodes CDR1 GTSNPN and CDR2 SVGIG (reference sequence). CDR3 amino acids: CAWSEGASGNTIYF. The CDR3 bases are TGTGCCTGGAGTGAGGGGGCCTCTGGAAACACCATATATTTT.